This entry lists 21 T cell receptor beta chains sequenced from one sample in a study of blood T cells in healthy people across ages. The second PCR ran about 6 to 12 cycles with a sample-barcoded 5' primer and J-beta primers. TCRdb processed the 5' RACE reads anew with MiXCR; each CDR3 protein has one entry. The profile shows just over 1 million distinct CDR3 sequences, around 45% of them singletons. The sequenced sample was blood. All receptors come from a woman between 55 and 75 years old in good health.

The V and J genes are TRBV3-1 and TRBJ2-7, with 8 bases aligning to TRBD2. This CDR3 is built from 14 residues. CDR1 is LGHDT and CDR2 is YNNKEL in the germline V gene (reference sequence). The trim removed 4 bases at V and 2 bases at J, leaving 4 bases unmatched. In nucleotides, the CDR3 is TGTGCCAGCAGCCGTAGCGGGAACACCTACGAGCAGTACTTC. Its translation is CASSRSGNTYEQYF.

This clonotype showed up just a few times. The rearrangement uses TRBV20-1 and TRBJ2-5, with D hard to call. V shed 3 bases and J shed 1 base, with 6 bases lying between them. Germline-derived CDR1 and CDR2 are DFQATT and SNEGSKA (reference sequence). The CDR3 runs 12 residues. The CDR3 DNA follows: TGCAGTGCTAGGTTCAGCCAAGAGACCCAGTACTTC. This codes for CSARFSQETQYF.

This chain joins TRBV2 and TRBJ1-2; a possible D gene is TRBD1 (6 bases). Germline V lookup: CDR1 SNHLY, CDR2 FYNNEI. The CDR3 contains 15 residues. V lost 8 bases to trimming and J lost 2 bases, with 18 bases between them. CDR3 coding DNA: TGTGCCAGCCCGGGGCGGGGACATCCGAACTATGGCTACACCTTC. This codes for CASPGRGHPNYGYTF.

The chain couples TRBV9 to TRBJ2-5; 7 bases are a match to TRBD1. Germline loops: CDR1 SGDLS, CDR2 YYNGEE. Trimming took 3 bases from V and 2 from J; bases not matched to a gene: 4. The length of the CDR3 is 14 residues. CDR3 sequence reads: CASSDRDSQETQYF. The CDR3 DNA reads TGTGCCAGCAGCGACCGGGACAGTCAAGAGACCCAGTACTTC.

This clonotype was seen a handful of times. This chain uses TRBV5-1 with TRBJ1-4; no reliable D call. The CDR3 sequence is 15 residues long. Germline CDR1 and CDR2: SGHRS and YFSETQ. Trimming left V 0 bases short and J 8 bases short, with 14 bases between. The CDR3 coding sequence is TGCGCCAGCAGCTTGGGTGAGGGCCAACGAGAAAAACTGTTTTTT. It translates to CASSLGEGQREKLFF.

This CDR3 is CSASDLTQGYEQYF. The CDR3 DNA is TGCAGTGCTTCCGACTTAACCCAGGGTTACGAGCAGTACTTC. V usage is TRBV20-1 and J usage is TRBJ2-7; perhaps TRBD1 as D (5 bases). Per the germline V gene, CDR1 is DFQATT and CDR2 is SNEGSKA (reference sequence). Trimming took off 5 bases at V and 4 bases at J, with 18 bases between the two ends. The CDR3 consists of 14 residues.

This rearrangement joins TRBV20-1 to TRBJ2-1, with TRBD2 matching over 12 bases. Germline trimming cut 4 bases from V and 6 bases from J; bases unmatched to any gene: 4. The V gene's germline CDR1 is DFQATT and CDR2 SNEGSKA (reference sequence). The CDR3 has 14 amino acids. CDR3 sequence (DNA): TGCAGTGCTACTGTGACTAGCGGGAGCAATGAGCAGTTCTTC. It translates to CSATVTSGSNEQFF.

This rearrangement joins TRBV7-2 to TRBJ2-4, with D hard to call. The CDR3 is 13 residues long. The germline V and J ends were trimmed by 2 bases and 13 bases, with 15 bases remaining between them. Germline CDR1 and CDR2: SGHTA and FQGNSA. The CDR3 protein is CASSLPACNEQYF. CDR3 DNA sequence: TGTGCCAGCAGCTTACCGGCTTGCAATGAGCAGTACTTC.

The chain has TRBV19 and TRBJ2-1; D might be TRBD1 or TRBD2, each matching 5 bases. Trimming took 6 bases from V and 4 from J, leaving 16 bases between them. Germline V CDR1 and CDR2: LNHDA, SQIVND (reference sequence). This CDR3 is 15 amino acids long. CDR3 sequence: CASRMWTGQYNEQFF. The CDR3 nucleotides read TGTGCCAGTAGGATGTGGACTGGACAATACAATGAGCAGTTCTTC. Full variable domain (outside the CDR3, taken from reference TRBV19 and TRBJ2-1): DGGITQSPKYLFRKEGQNVTLSCEQNLNHDAMYWYRQDPGQGLRLIYYSQIVNDFQKGDIAEGYSVSREKKESFPLTVTSAQKNPTAFYLCASRMWTGQYNEQFFGPGTRLTVL.

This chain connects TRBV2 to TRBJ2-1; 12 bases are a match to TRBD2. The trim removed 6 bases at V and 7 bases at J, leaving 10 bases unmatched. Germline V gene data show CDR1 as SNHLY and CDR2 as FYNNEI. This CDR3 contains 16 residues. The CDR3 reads CASRVGTSGSSNEQFF. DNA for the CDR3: TGTGCCAGCAGGGTGGGGACTAGCGGGTCCTCTAATGAGCAGTTCTTC.

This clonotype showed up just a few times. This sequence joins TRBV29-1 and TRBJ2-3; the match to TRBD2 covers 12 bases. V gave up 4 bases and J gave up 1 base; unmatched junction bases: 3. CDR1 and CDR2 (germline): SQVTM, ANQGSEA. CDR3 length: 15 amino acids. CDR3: CSVGTSGTRTDTQYF. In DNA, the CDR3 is TGCAGCGTTGGGACTAGCGGGACCCGCACAGATACGCAGTATTTT.

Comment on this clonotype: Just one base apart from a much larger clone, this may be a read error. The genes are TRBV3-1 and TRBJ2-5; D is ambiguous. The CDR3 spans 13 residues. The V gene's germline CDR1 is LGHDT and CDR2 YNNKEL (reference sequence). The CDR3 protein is CVSSQSYQETQYF. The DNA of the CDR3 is TGTGTCAGCAGCCAATCGTACCAAGAGACCCAGTACTTC.

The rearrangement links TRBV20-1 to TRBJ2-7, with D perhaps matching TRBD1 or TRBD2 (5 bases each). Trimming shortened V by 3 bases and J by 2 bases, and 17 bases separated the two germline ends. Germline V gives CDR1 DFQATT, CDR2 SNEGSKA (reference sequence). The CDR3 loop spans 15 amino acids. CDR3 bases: TGCAGTGCTAGCGGGGTGGGGACCCGGACCTACGAGCAGTACTTC. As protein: CSASGVGTRTYEQYF.

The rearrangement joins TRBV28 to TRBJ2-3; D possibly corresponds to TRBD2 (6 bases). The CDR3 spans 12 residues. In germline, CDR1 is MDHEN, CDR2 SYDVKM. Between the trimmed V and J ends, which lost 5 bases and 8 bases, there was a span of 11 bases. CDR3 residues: CASSTLGGTQYF. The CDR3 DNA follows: TGTGCCAGCAGTACCCTGGGGGGTACGCAGTATTTT.

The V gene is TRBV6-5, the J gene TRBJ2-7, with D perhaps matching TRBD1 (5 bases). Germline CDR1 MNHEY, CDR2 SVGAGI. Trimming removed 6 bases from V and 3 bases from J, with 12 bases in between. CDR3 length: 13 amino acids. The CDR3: CASSHQGFYEQYF. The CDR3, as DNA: TGTGCCAGCAGCCACCAGGGATTCTACGAGCAGTACTTC.

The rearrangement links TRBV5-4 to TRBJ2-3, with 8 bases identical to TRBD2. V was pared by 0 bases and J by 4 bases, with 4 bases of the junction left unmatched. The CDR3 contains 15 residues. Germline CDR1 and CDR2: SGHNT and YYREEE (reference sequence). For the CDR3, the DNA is TGTGCCAGCAGCTTGGAACTAGCGGACTCAGATACGCAGTATTTT. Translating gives CASSLELADSDTQYF.

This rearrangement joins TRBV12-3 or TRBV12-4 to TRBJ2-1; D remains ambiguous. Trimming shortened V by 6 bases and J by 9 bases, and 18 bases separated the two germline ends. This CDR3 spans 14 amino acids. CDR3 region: CASRGTTRGVEQFF. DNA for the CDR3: TGTGCCAGCAGGGGCACGACCAGAGGCGTTGAGCAGTTCTTC.

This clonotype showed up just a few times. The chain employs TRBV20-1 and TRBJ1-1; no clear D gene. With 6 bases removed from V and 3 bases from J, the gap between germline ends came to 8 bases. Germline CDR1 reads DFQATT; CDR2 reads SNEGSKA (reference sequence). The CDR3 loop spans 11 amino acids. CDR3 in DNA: TGCAGTGCCCCCCCGGACACTGAAGCTTTCTTT. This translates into CSAPPDTEAFF.

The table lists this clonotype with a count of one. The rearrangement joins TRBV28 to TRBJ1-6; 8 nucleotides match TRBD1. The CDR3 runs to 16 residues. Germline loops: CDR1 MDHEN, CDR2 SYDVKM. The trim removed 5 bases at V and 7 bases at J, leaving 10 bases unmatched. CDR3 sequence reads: CASSPQGEGINSPLHF. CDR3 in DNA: TGTGCCAGCAGTCCACAGGGGGAGGGGATAAATTCACCCCTCCACTTT.

CDR3 amino acids: CSVSITRTPSGANVLTF. The CDR3 DNA sequence: TGCAGCGTTTCAATAACGAGGACGCCCTCTGGGGCCAACGTCCTGACTTTC. The rearrangement uses TRBV29-1 and TRBJ2-6, with unresolved D. V lost 5 bases and J lost 0, with 17 bases in between. Germline assignment: CDR1 SQVTM and CDR2 ANQGSEA. This CDR3 contains 17 residues.

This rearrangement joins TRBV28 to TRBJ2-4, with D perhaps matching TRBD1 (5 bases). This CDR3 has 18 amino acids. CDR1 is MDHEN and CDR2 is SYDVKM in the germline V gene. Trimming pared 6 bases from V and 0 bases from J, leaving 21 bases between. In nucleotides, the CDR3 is TGTGCCAGCAGATTTGGGCAGGGTACAATACTAGCCAAAAACATTCAGTACTTC. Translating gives CASRFGQGTILAKNIQYF.